The 6 T cell receptor beta chains given below trace back to one sample, sequenced in a study of blood T cell repertoires in COVID-19. Profiled with immunoSEQ multiplex PCR; TCRdb holds only in-frame clones, not every one. The sample comprises over 150,000 clones, 70% to 90% of which are singletons, and around 8.9% rests with the top ten. The sequencing input was peripheral blood. Receptor source: a woman older than 75 with COVID-19, enrolled during active disease.

The chain carries TRBV19 and TRBJ2-6; TRBD2 agrees at 7 bases. Germline V gene data show CDR1 as LNHDA and CDR2 as SQIVND (reference sequence). J was trimmed by 0 bases and V by 7 bases; bases with no gene match: 12. This CDR3 comprises 18 residues. CDR3 in amino acids: CASTDNPGTISGANVLTF. The DNA for the CDR3 is TGTGCCAGTACCGATAACCCAGGGACTATCTCTGGGGCCAACGTCCTGACTTTC.

V gene TRBV5-1 combines with J gene TRBJ1-1; TRBD1 matches 9 bases. This CDR3 has 13 residues. Per germline, CDR1 SGHRS and CDR2 YFSETQ. The junction had 5 bases not matched to a gene; V was cut back by 4 bases and J by 7 bases. As DNA, the CDR3 is TGCGCCAGCAGCGAAGGACAGGGGAGTGAAGCTTTCTTT. This sequence encodes CASSEGQGSEAFF.

The chain joins TRBV2 to TRBJ1-5; D call uncertain. V lost 3 bases, J lost 1 base, and 4 bases lay in between. Germline CDR1 SNHLY, CDR2 FYNNEI. This CDR3 region has 13 residues. The CDR3 spells CASSDISNQPQHF. In nucleotides, the CDR3 is TGTGCCAGCAGTGATATCAGCAATCAGCCCCAGCATTTT.

J is TRBJ1-1 and V is TRBV5-4; D not certain. The CDR3 spans 13 residues. The germline CDR1 and CDR2 sequences are SGHNT and YYREEE (reference sequence). V lost 2 bases and J 8 bases, leaving 13 bases between the germline ends. The CDR3 region has the DNA TGTGCCAGCAGCTTATCTTGGGAGCAGGAAGCTTTCTTT. This encodes CASSLSWEQEAFF.

The rearrangement joins TRBV18 to TRBJ2-7; 9 bases map to TRBD1. This CDR3 is 14 amino acids long. V gave up 5 bases and J gave up 6 bases; unmatched junction bases: 8. Germline CDR1 reads KGHSH; CDR2 reads LQKENI. The chain's CDR3 is CASSRRTGEGEQYF. Written as DNA, the CDR3 is TGTGCCAGCTCAAGGAGGACAGGGGAGGGCGAGCAGTACTTC.

The V call is TRBV5-8, the J call TRBJ1-3; D gene unclear. V lost 4 bases, J lost 0 bases, and 11 bases lay in between. The CDR3 spans 15 residues. Germline CDR1 is SGHTS and CDR2 is YDEGEE. The CDR3 DNA follows: TGTGCCAGCAGCCGCGGCGAGGCCTCTGGAAACACCATATATTTT. Encoded protein: CASSRGEASGNTIYF.